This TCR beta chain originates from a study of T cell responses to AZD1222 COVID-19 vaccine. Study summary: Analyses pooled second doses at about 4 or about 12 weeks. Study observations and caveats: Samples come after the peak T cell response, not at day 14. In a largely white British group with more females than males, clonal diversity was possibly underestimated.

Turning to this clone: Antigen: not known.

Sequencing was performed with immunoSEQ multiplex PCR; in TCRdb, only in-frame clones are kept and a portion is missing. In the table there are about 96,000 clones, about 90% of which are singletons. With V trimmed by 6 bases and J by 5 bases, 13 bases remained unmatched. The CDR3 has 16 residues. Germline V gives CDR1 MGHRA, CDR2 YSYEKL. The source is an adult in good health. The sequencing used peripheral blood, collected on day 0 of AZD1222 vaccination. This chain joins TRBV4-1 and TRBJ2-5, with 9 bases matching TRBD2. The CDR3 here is CASRERSSGMGETQYF. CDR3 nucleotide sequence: TGCGCCAGCAGAGAAAGGTCTAGCGGGATGGGGGAGACCCAGTACTTC.